The rows below give T cell receptor beta chains drawn from one sample of a study of T cell responses to AZD1222 COVID-19 vaccine. Here immunoSEQ multiplex PCR was the method, and the copy in TCRdb shows in-frame clones only, minus some. The sample includes over 150,000 clones, roughly 91% of them seen just once. The sequencing here drew on peripheral blood, taken 28 days after the second dose of the MenACWY control vaccine. Source of these receptors: an adult who received the MenACWY meningococcal vaccine as a control. Each CDR3 is given with its conserved first and last residue. A D gene is named only where the DNA matches it firmly. A clone size is listed for some rows: how often the clone was seen (once, few, many), or a class if it is expanded.

j_gene: TRBJ2-6
abundance: .
d_gene: TRBD1
v_gene: TRBV28
CDR3aa: CASSPRQGVSGANVLTF
CDR3nt: TGTGCCAGCAGTCCCCGACAGGGGGTCTCTGGGGCCAACGTCCTGACTTTC

j_gene: TRBJ2-3
abundance: .
d_gene: .
v_gene: TRBV12-3/TRBV12-4
CDR3aa: CASSQSDTQYF
CDR3nt: TGTGCCAGCAGCCAGTCGGATACGCAGTATTTT

j_gene: TRBJ1-3
abundance: .
d_gene: .
v_gene: TRBV30
CDR3aa: CASTGKTGNTIYF
CDR3nt: TGTGCATCAACAGGGAAAACTGGAAACACCATATATTTT

j_gene: TRBJ1-1
abundance: .
d_gene: .
v_gene: TRBV30
CDR3aa: CAWSVVGLRNTEAFF
CDR3nt: TGTGCCTGGAGTGTAGTAGGGCTGAGGAACACTGAAGCTTTCTTT

j_gene: TRBJ2-2
abundance: .
d_gene: TRBD1
v_gene: TRBV18
CDR3aa: CASSPPGQGGNTGELFF
CDR3nt: TGTGCCAGCTCACCTCCCGGACAGGGTGGCAACACCGGGGAGCTGTTTTTT

j_gene: TRBJ1-1
abundance: .
d_gene: .
v_gene: TRBV5-1
CDR3aa: CASSWGTRGRGMNTEAFF
CDR3nt: TGCGCCAGCAGCTGGGGGACACGGGGAAGAGGGATGAACACTGAAGCTTTCTTT

j_gene: TRBJ1-6
abundance: once
d_gene: .
v_gene: TRBV28
CDR3aa: CASSLKWGENSPLHF
CDR3nt: TGTGCCAGCAGTTTAAAGTGGGGGGAAAATTCACCCCTCCACTTT

j_gene: TRBJ1-5
abundance: .
d_gene: .
v_gene: TRBV2
CDR3aa: CASRAGVGAYNQPQHF
CDR3nt: TGTGCCAGCAGGGCAGGGGTGGGGGCGTACAATCAGCCCCAGCATTTT

j_gene: TRBJ2-2
abundance: once
d_gene: TRBD2
v_gene: TRBV3-1/TRBV3-2
CDR3aa: CASSQGTSGRRGELFF
CDR3nt: TGTGCCAGCAGCCAGGGGACTAGCGGCCGCCGCGGGGAGCTGTTTTTT

j_gene: TRBJ1-6
abundance: .
d_gene: TRBD1
v_gene: TRBV6-2/TRBV6-3
CDR3aa: CASSYSTAGQGNSPLHF
CDR3nt: TGTGCCAGCAGTTACTCGACCGCGGGACAGGGAAATTCACCCCTCCACTTT

j_gene: TRBJ1-1
abundance: .
d_gene: .
v_gene: TRBV20-1
CDR3aa: CSARGPGPAFF
CDR3nt: TGCAGTGCTAGAGGACCGGGCCCAGCTTTCTTT

j_gene: TRBJ1-5
abundance: .
d_gene: TRBD1
v_gene: TRBV7-2
CDR3aa: CASSLDSRGLGQPQHF
CDR3nt: TGTGCCAGCAGCTTAGATTCCAGGGGGCTTGGTCAGCCCCAGCATTTT

j_gene: TRBJ1-6
abundance: .
d_gene: .
v_gene: TRBV15
CDR3aa: CATSREPPLPLHF
CDR3nt: TGTGCCACCAGCAGAGAACCTCCCCTTCCCCTCCACTTT

j_gene: TRBJ2-7
abundance: .
d_gene: .
v_gene: TRBV7-2
CDR3aa: CASSLGTRGYEQYF
CDR3nt: TGTGCCAGCAGCTTAGGTACGAGGGGTTACGAGCAGTACTTC

j_gene: TRBJ1-1
abundance: .
d_gene: TRBD1
v_gene: TRBV6-6
CDR3aa: CASSWDSKNTEAFF
CDR3nt: TGTGCCAGCAGTTGGGACAGTAAGAACACTGAAGCTTTCTTT

j_gene: TRBJ1-1
abundance: .
d_gene: .
v_gene: TRBV28
CDR3aa: CASSLSGTSLREAFF
CDR3nt: TGTGCCAGCAGTTTATCAGGGACGTCCCTACGTGAAGCTTTCTTT

j_gene: TRBJ1-1
abundance: .
d_gene: TRBD1
v_gene: TRBV2
CDR3aa: CASNRDREYDTEAFF
CDR3nt: TGTGCCAGCAATAGGGACAGGGAATATGACACTGAAGCTTTCTTT

j_gene: TRBJ1-3
abundance: .
d_gene: .
v_gene: TRBV7-2
CDR3aa: CASSPGPAGNTIYF
CDR3nt: TGTGCCAGCAGCCCTGGCCCAGCCGGAAACACCATATATTTT

j_gene: TRBJ1-2
abundance: .
d_gene: TRBD1
v_gene: TRBV6-5
CDR3aa: CASSYAGGIYGYTF
CDR3nt: TGTGCCAGCAGTTACGCAGGGGGTATCTATGGCTACACCTTC

j_gene: TRBJ2-5
abundance: once
d_gene: TRBD2
v_gene: TRBV7-9
CDR3aa: CASSTRSGTSSQTQYF
CDR3nt: TGTGCCAGCAGCACCCGATCCGGGACTAGTAGCCAGACCCAGTACTTC

j_gene: TRBJ1-5
abundance: .
d_gene: .
v_gene: TRBV7-8
CDR3aa: CASSLGGVSNQPQHF
CDR3nt: TGTGCCAGCAGCTTAGGAGGGGTTAGCAATCAGCCCCAGCATTTT

j_gene: TRBJ1-4
abundance: once
d_gene: .
v_gene: TRBV4-3
CDR3aa: CASSQDNEKLFF
CDR3nt: TGCGCCAGCAGCCAAGATAATGAAAAACTGTTTTTT

j_gene: TRBJ2-5
abundance: .
d_gene: TRBD1
v_gene: TRBV7-7
CDR3aa: CASSFSGQAGETQYF
CDR3nt: TGTGCTAGCAGCTTCTCGGGACAGGCGGGGGAGACCCAGTACTTC

j_gene: TRBJ1-2
abundance: .
d_gene: TRBD1
v_gene: TRBV13
CDR3aa: CASHIGGGSYGYTF
CDR3nt: TGTGCCAGCCATATTGGAGGGGGCAGCTATGGCTACACCTTC

j_gene: TRBJ2-7
abundance: .
d_gene: .
v_gene: TRBV12-5
CDR3aa: CASGFYYEQYF
CDR3nt: TGTGCTAGTGGTTTCTACTACGAGCAGTACTTC

j_gene: TRBJ1-1
abundance: .
d_gene: .
v_gene: TRBV30
CDR3aa: CASKGVRNTEAFF
CDR3nt: TGTGCCTCGAAGGGTGTTAGGAACACTGAAGCTTTCTTT

j_gene: TRBJ1-5
abundance: .
d_gene: .
v_gene: TRBV30
CDR3aa: CAWSGLSNQPQHF
CDR3nt: TGTGCCTGGAGCGGTCTTAGCAATCAGCCCCAGCATTTT

j_gene: TRBJ2-7
abundance: .
d_gene: .
v_gene: TRBV7-2
CDR3aa: CASSLVVARGGEQYF
CDR3nt: TGTGCCAGCAGCTTAGTAGTGGCTCGGGGCGGAGAGCAGTACTTC

j_gene: TRBJ1-3
abundance: .
d_gene: .
v_gene: TRBV4-1
CDR3aa: CASSQDPSYDGNTIYF
CDR3nt: TGCGCCAGCAGCCAAGATCCCAGCTACGATGGAAACACCATATATTTT

j_gene: TRBJ1-4
abundance: .
d_gene: .
v_gene: TRBV28
CDR3aa: CASSPALAGNEKLFF
CDR3nt: TGTGCCAGCAGTCCCGCGTTGGCGGGTAATGAAAAACTGTTTTTT

j_gene: TRBJ2-3
abundance: .
d_gene: TRBD2
v_gene: TRBV5-1
CDR3aa: CASSPWTSAARGPSTDTQYF
CDR3nt: TGCGCCAGCAGCCCCTGGACTAGCGCCGCGAGGGGTCCTAGCACAGATACGCAGTATTTT

j_gene: TRBJ2-6
abundance: .
d_gene: .
v_gene: TRBV2
CDR3aa: CASNKGLSGANVLTF
CDR3nt: TGTGCCAGTAATAAAGGGCTCTCTGGGGCCAACGTCCTGACTTTC

j_gene: TRBJ1-3
abundance: .
d_gene: .
v_gene: TRBV3-1/TRBV3-2
CDR3aa: CASSPQGGISGNTIYF
CDR3nt: TGTGCCAGCAGCCCCCAAGGTGGCATCTCTGGAAACACCATATATTTT

j_gene: TRBJ1-4
abundance: .
d_gene: .
v_gene: TRBV6-5
CDR3aa: CASSYSISGPEKLFF
CDR3nt: TGTGCCAGCAGTTACTCGATTTCAGGTCCTGAAAAACTGTTTTTT

j_gene: TRBJ2-2
abundance: .
d_gene: .
v_gene: TRBV3-1/TRBV3-2
CDR3aa: CASRFGSGATNTGELFF
CDR3nt: TGTGCCAGCAGGTTCGGGTCGGGGGCTACGAACACCGGGGAGCTGTTTTTT

j_gene: TRBJ2-3
abundance: .
d_gene: .
v_gene: TRBV7-9
CDR3aa: CASSFENSDTQYF
CDR3nt: TGTGCCAGCAGCTTCGAAAACAGCGATACGCAGTATTTT